This T cell receptor beta chain was sequenced during a study of blood T cell repertoires in COVID-19. V was clipped by 7 bases and J by 8 bases, with 19 bases between them. CDR3 length equals 14 residues. Germline loops: CDR1 MDHEN, CDR2 SYDVKM. In the study's own analysis: Quantification of nucleated cells was approximated via reference gene primer amplification. Data came from immunoSEQ multiplex PCR; TCRdb stores just in-frame clones and leaves some out. D and trimming come from the DNA, and the V and J calls and clone size come from that table. The data show about 52,000 clones, 65% to 90% seen once.

The material sequenced was peripheral blood. The rearrangement uses TRBV28 and TRBJ2-3; the D gene is possibly TRBD1 (6 bases). The TCR was taken from a man aged 65-85 years with acute or convalescent COVID-19. The CDR3 coding sequence is TGTGCCAGCATCAATGGGGGCCCTTCGGGTACGCAGTATTTT. Translated: CASINGGPSGTQYF.